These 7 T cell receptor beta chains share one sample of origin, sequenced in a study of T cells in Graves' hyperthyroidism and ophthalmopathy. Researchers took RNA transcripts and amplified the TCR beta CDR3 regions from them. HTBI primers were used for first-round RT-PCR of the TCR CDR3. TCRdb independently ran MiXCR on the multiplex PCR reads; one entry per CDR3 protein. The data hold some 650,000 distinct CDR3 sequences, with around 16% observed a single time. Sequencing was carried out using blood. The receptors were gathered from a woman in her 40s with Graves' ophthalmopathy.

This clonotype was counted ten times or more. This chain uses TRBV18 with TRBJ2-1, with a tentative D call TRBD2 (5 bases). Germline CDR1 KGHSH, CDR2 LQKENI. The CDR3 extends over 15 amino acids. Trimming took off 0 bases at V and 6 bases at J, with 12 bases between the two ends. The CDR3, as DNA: TGTGCCAGCTCACCACCGTACGGGGTGGGCAATGAGCAGTTCTTC. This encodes CASSPPYGVGNEQFF.

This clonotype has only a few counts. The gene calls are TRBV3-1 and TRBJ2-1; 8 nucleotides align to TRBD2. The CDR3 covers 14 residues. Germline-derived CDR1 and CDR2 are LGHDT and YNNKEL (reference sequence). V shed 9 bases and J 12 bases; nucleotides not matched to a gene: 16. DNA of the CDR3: TGTGCCAGGGATCCGGGGACTAGGGGCTTTGGGCAGTTCTTC. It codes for CARDPGTRGFGQFF.

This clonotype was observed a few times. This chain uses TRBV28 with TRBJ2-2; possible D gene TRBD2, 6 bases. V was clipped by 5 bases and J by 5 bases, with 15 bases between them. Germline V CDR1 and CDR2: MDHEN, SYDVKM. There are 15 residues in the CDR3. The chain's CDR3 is CASSPGDFGTGELFF. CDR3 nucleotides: TGTGCCAGCAGTCCGGGAGATTTCGGAACCGGGGAGCTGTTTTTT.

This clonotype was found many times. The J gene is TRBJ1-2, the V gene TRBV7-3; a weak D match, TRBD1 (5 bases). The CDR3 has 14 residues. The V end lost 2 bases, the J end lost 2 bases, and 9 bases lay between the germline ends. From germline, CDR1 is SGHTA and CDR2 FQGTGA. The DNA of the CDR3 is TGTGCCAGCAGCTTAGGGAACAGGAACTATGGCTACACCTTC. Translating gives CASSLGNRNYGYTF.

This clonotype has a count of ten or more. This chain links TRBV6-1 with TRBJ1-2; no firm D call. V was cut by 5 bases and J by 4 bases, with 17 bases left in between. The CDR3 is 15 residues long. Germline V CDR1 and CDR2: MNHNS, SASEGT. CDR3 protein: CASSYSRRQGYGYTF. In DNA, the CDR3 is TGTGCCAGCAGTTATAGTCGCCGGCAAGGCTATGGCTACACCTTC.

CDR3 in amino acids: CASSQEMGENTEAFF. The CDR3 DNA sequence: TGTGCCAGCAGCCAAGAGATGGGAGAAAACACTGAAGCTTTCTTT. The chain carries TRBV4-2 and TRBJ1-1; D remains unclear. This CDR3 has 15 residues. V was trimmed by 0 bases and J by 2 bases, leaving 10 bases between them. The germline gives CDR1 LGHNA, CDR2 YNFKEQ.

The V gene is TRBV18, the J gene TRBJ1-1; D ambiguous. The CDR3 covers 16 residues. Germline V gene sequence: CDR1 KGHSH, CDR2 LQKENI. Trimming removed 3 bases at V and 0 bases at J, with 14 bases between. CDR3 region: CASSPVLPGVNTEAFF. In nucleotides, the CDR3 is TGTGCCAGCTCACCGGTTCTACCCGGGGTGAACACTGAAGCTTTCTTT.